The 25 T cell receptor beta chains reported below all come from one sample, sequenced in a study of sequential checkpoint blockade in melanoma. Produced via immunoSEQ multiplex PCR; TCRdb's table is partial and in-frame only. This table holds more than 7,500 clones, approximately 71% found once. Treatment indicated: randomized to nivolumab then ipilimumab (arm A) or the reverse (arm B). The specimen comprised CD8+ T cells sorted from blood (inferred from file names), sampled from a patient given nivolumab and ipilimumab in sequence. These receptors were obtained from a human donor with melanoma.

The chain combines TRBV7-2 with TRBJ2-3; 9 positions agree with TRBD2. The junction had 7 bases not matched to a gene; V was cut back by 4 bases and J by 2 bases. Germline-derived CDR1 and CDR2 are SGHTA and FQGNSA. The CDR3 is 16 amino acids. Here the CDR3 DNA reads TGTGCCAGCAGCTCAAGACTAGCGGACCTCACAGATACGCAGTATTTT. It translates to CASSSRLADLTDTQYF.

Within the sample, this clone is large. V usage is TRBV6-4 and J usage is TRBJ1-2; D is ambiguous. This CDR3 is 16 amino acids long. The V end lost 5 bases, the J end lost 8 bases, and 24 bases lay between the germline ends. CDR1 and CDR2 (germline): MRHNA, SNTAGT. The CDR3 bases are TGTGCCAGCAGTCCCGAGGAGGGCGGAAGAATGGGGGGCTACACCTTC. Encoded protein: CASSPEEGGRMGGYTF.

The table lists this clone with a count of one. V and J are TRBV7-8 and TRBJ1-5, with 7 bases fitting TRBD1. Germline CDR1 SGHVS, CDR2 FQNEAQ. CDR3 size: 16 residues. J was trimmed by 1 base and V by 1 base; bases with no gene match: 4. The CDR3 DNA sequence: TGTGCCAGCAGCTTAGTGGCAGGGGGGAGCAATCAGCCCCAGCATTTT. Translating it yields CASSLVAGGSNQPQHF.

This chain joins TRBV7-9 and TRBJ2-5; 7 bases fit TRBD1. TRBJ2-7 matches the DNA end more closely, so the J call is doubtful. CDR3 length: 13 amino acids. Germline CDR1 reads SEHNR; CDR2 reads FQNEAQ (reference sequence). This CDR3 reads CASNPTGYDEQYF. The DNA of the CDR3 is TGTGCCAGCAACCCGACAGGGTACGACGAGCAGTACTTC.

DNA of the CDR3: TGTGCCAGCAGCTTTACAGGGGGACCTTACTACGAGCAGTACTTC. This encodes CASSFTGGPYYEQYF. The chain combines TRBV27 with TRBJ2-7; TRBD1 agrees at 8 bases. This CDR3 has 15 residues. Germline trimming cut 6 bases from V and 3 bases from J; bases unmatched to any gene: 10. CDR1 and CDR2 (germline): MNHEY, SMNVEV (reference sequence).

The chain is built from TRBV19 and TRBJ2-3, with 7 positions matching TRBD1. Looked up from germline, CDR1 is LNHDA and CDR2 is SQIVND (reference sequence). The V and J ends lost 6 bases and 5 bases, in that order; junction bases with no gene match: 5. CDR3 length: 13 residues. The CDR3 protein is CASRMNRGDTQYF. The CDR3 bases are TGTGCCAGTAGAATGAACAGGGGAGATACGCAGTATTTT.

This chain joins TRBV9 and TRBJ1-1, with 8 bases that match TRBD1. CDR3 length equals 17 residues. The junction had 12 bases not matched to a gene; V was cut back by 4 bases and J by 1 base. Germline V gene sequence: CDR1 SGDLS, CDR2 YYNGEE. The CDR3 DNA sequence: TGTGCCAGCAGCCCCTGGGGGACAGGCTACTCGAACACTGAAGCTTTCTTT. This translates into CASSPWGTGYSNTEAFF.

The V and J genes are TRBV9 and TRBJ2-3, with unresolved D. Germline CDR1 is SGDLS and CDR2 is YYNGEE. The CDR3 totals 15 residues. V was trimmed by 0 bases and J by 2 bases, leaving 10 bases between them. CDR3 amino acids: CASSVALTATDTQYF. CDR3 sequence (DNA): TGTGCCAGCAGCGTAGCTCTAACAGCCACAGATACGCAGTATTTT.

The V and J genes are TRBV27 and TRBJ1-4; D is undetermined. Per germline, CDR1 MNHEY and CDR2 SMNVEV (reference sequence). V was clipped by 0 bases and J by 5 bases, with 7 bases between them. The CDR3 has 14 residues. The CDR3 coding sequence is TGTGCCAGCAGTTTATCCGGTTTCAATGAAAAACTGTTTTTT. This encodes CASSLSGFNEKLFF.

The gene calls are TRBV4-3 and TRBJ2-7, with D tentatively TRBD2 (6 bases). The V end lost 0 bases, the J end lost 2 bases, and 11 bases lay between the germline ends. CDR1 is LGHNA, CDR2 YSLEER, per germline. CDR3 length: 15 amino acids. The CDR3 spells CASSQDGGIAYEQYF. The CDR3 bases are TGCGCCAGCAGCCAAGATGGGGGGATCGCCTACGAGCAGTACTTC.

Here the CDR3 reads CASSLFGGETQYF. The CDR3 DNA reads TGTGCCAGCAGCTTGTTCGGTGGAGAGACCCAGTACTTC. The J gene is TRBJ2-5, the V gene TRBV11-2; D gene unclear. The CDR3 spans 13 residues. Germline V CDR1 and CDR2: SGHAT, FQNNGV. Trimming cost V 3 bases and J 4 bases, with 9 bases left between them.

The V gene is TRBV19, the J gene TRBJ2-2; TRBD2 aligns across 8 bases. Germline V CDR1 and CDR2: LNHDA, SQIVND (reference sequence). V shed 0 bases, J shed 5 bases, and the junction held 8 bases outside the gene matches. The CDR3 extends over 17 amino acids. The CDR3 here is CASSIDFELAATGELFF. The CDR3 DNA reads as TGTGCCAGTAGTATAGATTTTGAACTAGCGGCAACCGGGGAGCTGTTTTTT.

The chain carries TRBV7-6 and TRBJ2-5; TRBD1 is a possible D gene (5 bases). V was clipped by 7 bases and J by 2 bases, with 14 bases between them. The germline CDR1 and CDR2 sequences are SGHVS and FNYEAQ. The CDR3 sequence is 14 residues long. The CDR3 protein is CASKLGAGQETQYF. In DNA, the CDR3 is TGTGCCAGCAAGCTTGGGGCAGGGCAAGAGACCCAGTACTTC.

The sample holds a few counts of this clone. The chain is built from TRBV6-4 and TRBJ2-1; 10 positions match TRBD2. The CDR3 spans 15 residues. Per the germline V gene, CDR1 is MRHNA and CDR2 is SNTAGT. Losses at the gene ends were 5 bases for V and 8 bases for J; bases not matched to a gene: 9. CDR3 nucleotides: TGTGCCAGCAGTCCCCTAGCGGGAGAGGGTCATGAGCAGTTCTTC. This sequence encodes CASSPLAGEGHEQFF.

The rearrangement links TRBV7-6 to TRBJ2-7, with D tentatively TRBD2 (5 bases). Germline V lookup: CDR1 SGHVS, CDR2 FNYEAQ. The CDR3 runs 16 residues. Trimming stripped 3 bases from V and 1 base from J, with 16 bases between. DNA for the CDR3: TGTGCCAGCAGCTTTTCTCCGTCAGCGGAGTCCTACGAGCAGTACTTC. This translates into CASSFSPSAESYEQYF.

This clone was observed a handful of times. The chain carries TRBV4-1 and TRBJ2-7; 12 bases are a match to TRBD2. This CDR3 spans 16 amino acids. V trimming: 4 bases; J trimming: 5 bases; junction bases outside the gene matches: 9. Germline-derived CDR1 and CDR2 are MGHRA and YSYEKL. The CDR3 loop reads CASSPRLAGAIHEQYF. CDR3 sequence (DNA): TGCGCCAGCAGCCCTAGACTAGCGGGAGCAATCCACGAGCAGTACTTC.

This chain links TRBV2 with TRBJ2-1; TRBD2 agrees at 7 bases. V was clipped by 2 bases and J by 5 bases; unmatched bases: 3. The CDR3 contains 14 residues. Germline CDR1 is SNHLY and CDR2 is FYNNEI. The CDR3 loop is CASSEYREDNEQFF. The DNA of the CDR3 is TGTGCCAGCAGTGAATACCGGGAGGACAATGAGCAGTTCTTC.

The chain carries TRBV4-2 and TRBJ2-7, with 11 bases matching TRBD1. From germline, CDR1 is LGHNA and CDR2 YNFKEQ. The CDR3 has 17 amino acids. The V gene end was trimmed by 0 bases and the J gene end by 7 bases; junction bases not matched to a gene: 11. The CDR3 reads CASSQDRAGTGGEEQYF. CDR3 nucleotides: TGTGCCAGCAGCCAAGATAGGGCCGGGACAGGGGGGGAAGAGCAGTACTTC.

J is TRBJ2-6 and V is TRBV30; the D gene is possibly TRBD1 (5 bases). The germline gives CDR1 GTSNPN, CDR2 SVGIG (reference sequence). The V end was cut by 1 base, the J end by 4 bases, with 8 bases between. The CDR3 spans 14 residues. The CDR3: CAWSEQVGANVLTF. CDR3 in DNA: TGTGCCTGGAGTGAACAGGTGGGGGCCAACGTCCTGACTTTC. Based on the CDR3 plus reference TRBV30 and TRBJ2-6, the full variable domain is SQTIHQWPATLVQPVGSPLSLECTVEGTSNPNLYWYRQAAGRGLQLLFYSVGIGQISSEVPQNLSASRPQDRQFILSSKKLLLSDSGFYLCAWSEQVGANVLTFGAGSRLTVL.

The chain's CDR3 is CASSEAPGISNQPQHF. CDR3 sequence (DNA): TGTGCCAGCAGTGAAGCCCCGGGTATTAGCAATCAGCCCCAGCATTTT. The rearrangement joins TRBV6-1 to TRBJ1-5; D ambiguous. Trimming cost V 0 bases and J 0 bases, with 9 bases left between them. The germline gives CDR1 MNHNS, CDR2 SASEGT. There are 16 residues in the CDR3.

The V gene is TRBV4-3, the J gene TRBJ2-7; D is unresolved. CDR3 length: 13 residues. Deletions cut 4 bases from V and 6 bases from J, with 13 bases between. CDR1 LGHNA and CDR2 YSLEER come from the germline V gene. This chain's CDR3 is CASSPWQFSEQYF. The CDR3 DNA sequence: TGCGCCAGCAGCCCATGGCAGTTCTCCGAGCAGTACTTC.

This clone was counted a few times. The CDR3: CASSYLAGTTGEQFF. CDR3 DNA sequence: TGTGCCAGCAGCTATCTAGCGGGCACTACAGGTGAGCAGTTCTTC. This chain uses TRBV7-9 with TRBJ2-1, with 8 bases identical to TRBD2. Germline V gene data show CDR1 as SEHNR and CDR2 as FQNEAQ (reference sequence). V shed 4 bases, J shed 9 bases, and the junction held 11 bases outside the gene matches. The CDR3 loop spans 15 amino acids.

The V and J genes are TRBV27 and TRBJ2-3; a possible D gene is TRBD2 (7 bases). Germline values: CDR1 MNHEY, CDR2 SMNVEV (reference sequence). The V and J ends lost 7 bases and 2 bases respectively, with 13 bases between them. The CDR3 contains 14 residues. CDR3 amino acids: CASKGEGLTDTQYF. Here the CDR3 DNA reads TGTGCCAGCAAGGGGGAGGGACTCACAGATACGCAGTATTTT.

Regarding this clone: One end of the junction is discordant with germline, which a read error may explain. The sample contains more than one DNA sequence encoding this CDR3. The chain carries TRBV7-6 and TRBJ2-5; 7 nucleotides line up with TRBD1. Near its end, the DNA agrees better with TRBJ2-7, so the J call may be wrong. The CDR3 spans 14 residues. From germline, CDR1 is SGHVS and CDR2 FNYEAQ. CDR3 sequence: CASSATGDQGEQYF. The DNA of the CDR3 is TGCGCCAGCAGCGCCACAGGGGACCAGGGCGAGCAGTACTTC.

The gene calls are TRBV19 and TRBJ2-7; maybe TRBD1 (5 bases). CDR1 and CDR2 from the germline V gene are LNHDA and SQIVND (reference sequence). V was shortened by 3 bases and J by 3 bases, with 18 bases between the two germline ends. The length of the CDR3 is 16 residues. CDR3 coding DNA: TGTGCCAGTAGTATTCCTCACGACAGTAGACTCTACGAGCAGTACTTC. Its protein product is CASSIPHDSRLYEQYF.